These 10 T cell receptor beta chains were sequenced from one sample in a study of T cells in Graves' hyperthyroidism and ophthalmopathy. Amplification of TCR beta CDR3 regions used RNA as the template. In the first-round RT-PCR of the TCR CDR3, the HTBI primer set was used. TCRdb ran MiXCR on the multiplex PCR reads and lists one entry per CDR3 protein. The sample consists of about 300,000 distinct CDR3 sequences, roughly a fifth of them appearing once. The sample comprised blood. The receptors originated from a man aged 45-60 years with Graves' ophthalmopathy.

This clonotype was observed many times. The chain has TRBV5-1 and TRBJ1-4, with TRBD1 as a possible D gene (6 bases). Per germline, CDR1 SGHRS and CDR2 YFSETQ. V was shortened by 3 bases and J by 7 bases, with 25 bases between the two germline ends. This CDR3 comprises 18 residues. CDR3 loop: CASSSEGQGRRIGEKLFF. The CDR3 DNA sequence: TGCGCCAGCAGCTCCGAGGGGCAGGGGAGGAGGATTGGTGAAAAACTGTTTTTT.

This clonotype was counted a few times. The V and J genes are TRBV28 and TRBJ2-7; TRBD2 matches at 9 bases. Trimming removed 10 bases from V and 3 bases from J; junction bases left unmatched: 13. The CDR3 has 15 residues. From germline, CDR1 is MDHEN and CDR2 SYDVKM. The CDR3 nucleotides read TGTGCCACCACCGGTGGGGCGGGAGGGATCTACGAGCAGTACTTC. It yields the protein CATTGGAGGIYEQYF. The variable domain in full, with the rest retrieved from reference TRBV28 and TRBJ2-7, is DVKVTQSSRYLVKRTGEKVFLECVQDMDHENMFWYRQDPGLGLRLIYFSYDVKMKEKGDIPEGYSVSREKKERFSLILESASTNQTSMYLCATTGGAGGIYEQYFGPGTRLTVT.

CDR3 amino acids: CASSLGLAYNEQFF. CDR3 DNA sequence: TGTGCCAGCAGTCTGGGACTAGCGTACAATGAGCAGTTCTTC. This chain uses TRBV27 with TRBJ2-1, with TRBD2 matching 10 bases. This CDR3 contains 14 residues. V shed 5 bases, J shed 4 bases, and the junction held 2 bases outside the gene matches. The germline gives CDR1 MNHEY, CDR2 SMNVEV (reference sequence).

The rearrangement links TRBV5-1 to TRBJ2-7; 8 positions agree with TRBD1. The CDR3 consists of 14 residues. After removal of 0 bases from V and 5 bases from J, the junction contained 4 bases not matched to a gene. Germline CDR1 reads SGHRS; CDR2 reads YFSETQ. In nucleotides, the CDR3 is TGCGCCAGCAGCTTGGGCCAGGGGGCGAACGAGCAGTACTTC. It yields the protein CASSLGQGANEQYF.

This chain uses TRBV24-1 with TRBJ2-1; perhaps TRBD1 as D (5 bases). CDR3 length: 12 amino acids. Trimming shortened V by 7 bases and J by 4 bases, and 7 bases separated the two germline ends. The germline CDR1 and CDR2 sequences are KGHDR and SFDVKD. CDR3 region: CATRDIYNEQFF. CDR3 DNA: TGTGCCACCAGGGACATTTACAATGAGCAGTTCTTC.

V is TRBV30 and J is TRBJ1-4, with 8 bases identical to TRBD1. The CDR3 has 13 residues. Trimming cost V 4 bases and J 5 bases; bases outside gene matches: 3. Germline V gene sequence: CDR1 GTSNPN, CDR2 SVGIG (reference sequence). The CDR3 coding sequence is TGTGCCTGGAATACAGGGGGAAATGAAAAACTGTTTTTT. Its protein is CAWNTGGNEKLFF.

This clonotype was seen many times. This chain connects TRBV12-3 or TRBV12-4 to TRBJ2-2, with TRBD1 matching 8 bases. The V segment lost 6 bases and the J segment 4 bases; nucleotides outside the gene matches: 10. CDR3 length equals 16 residues. CDR3 sequence (DNA): TGTGCCAGCAGATCAGGGGGCGCGACTTTCACCGGGGAGCTGTTTTTT. It is translated as CASRSGGATFTGELFF.

CDR3 in amino acids: CASTEGGSGNTIYF. DNA of the CDR3: TGTGCCAGTACCGAGGGGGGCTCTGGAAACACCATATATTTT. The chain recombines TRBV19 with TRBJ1-3, with a tentative D call TRBD1 (6 bases). Trimming removed 7 bases at V and 0 bases at J, with 10 bases between. This CDR3 contains 14 residues. Germline CDR1 reads LNHDA; CDR2 reads SQIVND (reference sequence).

There are a few counts of this clonotype. The V and J genes are TRBV9 and TRBJ1-6; D is uncertain. Trimming cost V 3 bases and J 7 bases, with 8 bases left between them. Germline assignment: CDR1 SGDLS and CDR2 YYNGEE. This CDR3 region has 13 residues. CDR3 sequence reads: CASSAQSNSPLHF. DNA for the CDR3: TGTGCCAGCAGCGCTCAGTCCAATTCACCCCTCCACTTT.

This clonotype showed up many times. The chain uses TRBV13 and TRBJ1-5, with 10 nucleotides matching TRBD1. There are 14 residues in the CDR3. In germline, CDR1 is PRHDT, CDR2 FYEKMQ (reference sequence). V trimming: 4 bases; J trimming: 5 bases; junction bases outside the gene matches: 2. The CDR3 DNA is TGTGCCAGCAGCTACGGACAGGGGGATCAGCCCCAGCATTTT. It is translated as CASSYGQGDQPQHF.